Presented here are 7 T cell receptor beta chains from one specimen sequenced in a study of STAT5B mutations in CD4+ large granular lymphocyte leukemia. This table comes from immunoSEQ multiplex PCR, and its TCRdb copy is limited to in-frame clones, with some not included. This sample has around 35,000 clones, with roughly nine tenths found just once. The sequenced material came from CD4+ T cells from blood buffy coats. Receptors originate from a human donor in good health.

The CDR3 protein is CASSQDREQYF. The CDR3 nucleotides are TGTGCCAGCAGCCAAGATCGGGAGCAGTACTTC. The chain employs TRBV14 and TRBJ2-7; no clear D gene. The CDR3 is 11 amino acids. V lost 0 bases, J lost 7 bases, and 4 bases lay in between. The germline V gene has CDR1 SGHDN and CDR2 FVKESK.

The V call is TRBV6-5, the J call TRBJ2-3, with D uncertain. The CDR3 is 11 amino acids. V gave up 8 bases and J gave up 0 bases, with 3 bases separating them. Germline V gene lookup returns CDR1 MNHEY and CDR2 SVGAGI. This CDR3 is CASASTDTQYF. In nucleotides, the CDR3 is TGTGCCAGCGCGAGCACAGATACGCAGTATTTT.

CDR3: CASSLGQGAQNEKLFF. CDR3 nucleotides: TGTGCCAGCAGCCTTGGACAGGGGGCGCAAAATGAAAAACTGTTTTTT. The gene calls are TRBV7-9 and TRBJ1-4; TRBD1 agrees at 11 bases. The J segment lost 5 bases and the V segment lost 5 bases, leaving 7 bases of the junction unmatched. The germline CDR1 and CDR2 sequences are SEHNR and FQNEAQ (reference sequence). This CDR3 spans 16 amino acids.

This clone was recorded only once. The chain is built from TRBV19 and TRBJ1-2; 9 nucleotides line up with TRBD1. CDR1 LNHDA and CDR2 SQIVND come from the germline V gene (reference sequence). V lost 3 bases and J lost 7; bases outside the gene matches: 9. The CDR3 runs to 15 residues. CDR3 sequence: CASSILGTGSFGYTF. In nucleotides, the CDR3 is TGTGCCAGTAGTATCCTCGGGACAGGGTCGTTTGGCTACACCTTC.

This sequence joins TRBV7-3 and TRBJ2-7, with D possibly being TRBD2 (6 bases). V was clipped by 4 bases and J by 5 bases, with 18 bases between them. This CDR3 comprises 15 residues. Germline lookup yields CDR1 SGHTA and CDR2 FQGTGA. The CDR3 nucleotides read TGTGCCAGCAGCTCCTCTAGCGTTAAGAGGGACGAGCAGTACTTC. This gives the protein CASSSSSVKRDEQYF.

This clone was recorded once. The chain has TRBV7-2 and TRBJ2-5; D is unresolved. V lost 8 bases and J lost 1, with 11 bases in between. The V gene's germline CDR1 is SGHTA and CDR2 FQGNSA. The CDR3 contains 13 residues. The CDR3 DNA sequence: TGTGCCAGCTCCGGGCAGGTCCAAGAGACCCAGTACTTC. Protein: CASSGQVQETQYF.

The rearrangement joins TRBV4-3 to TRBJ2-1, with TRBD2 matching over 8 bases. This CDR3 region has 16 residues. Per the germline V gene, CDR1 is LGHNA and CDR2 is YSLEER. Germline trimming cut 3 bases from V and 10 bases from J; bases unmatched to any gene: 14. CDR3 loop: CASSHRSGASGWEQFF. CDR3 nucleotides: TGCGCCAGCAGCCACAGATCGGGGGCTAGCGGGTGGGAGCAGTTCTTC.